This entry concerns a single T cell receptor (beta chain). Produced via immunoSEQ multiplex PCR; TCRdb's table is partial and in-frame only. This table holds tens of thousands of clones, 90% found once. This entry belongs to a study of blood T cell repertoires in COVID-19. Study information: Researchers got acute and convalescent COVID-19 samples from the United States, Italy and Spain. Sample material is recorded as cDNA or gDNA derived from T cells, B-cell-depleted T cells, or PBMCs.

CDR1 is LGHDT, CDR2 YNNKEL, per germline (reference sequence). V was clipped by 0 bases and J by 4 bases, with 15 bases between them. The CDR3 length is 16 residues. The clonotype originates from a woman between 35 and 50 years old with active COVID-19. Sequencing used peripheral blood. This sequence joins TRBV3-1 (or the pseudogene TRBV3-2) and TRBJ1-2; the D gene is possibly TRBD1 (6 bases). The CDR3: CASSQESDSRGYGYTF. The CDR3 nucleotides are TGTGCCAGCAGCCAAGAATCGGACAGCCGCGGCTATGGCTACACCTTC.